Presented here are 24 T cell receptor beta chains from one specimen sequenced in a study of PD-1 blockade in classical Hodgkin lymphoma. The assay was immunoSEQ multiplex PCR, and TCRdb's table has in-frame clones only and misses some. The sample contains 7,000 or so clones, 76% of which appear only once. Indicated time point: cycle 4 day 1 (C4D1), after less than seven weeks of nivolumab. All patients experienced relapse after autologous stem cell transplantation, and brentuximab vedotin exposure was variable. The source was peripheral blood mononuclear cells (PBMCs), collected before the fourth cycle of nivolumab. These receptors all come from a human donor with classical Hodgkin lymphoma.

V and J are TRBV18 and TRBJ2-3; tentatively, D is TRBD1 (6 bases). V was clipped by 5 bases and J by 2 bases, with 11 bases between them. Germline CDR1 reads KGHSH; CDR2 reads LQKENI. This CDR3 contains 14 residues. The CDR3 is CASSGGQPTDTQYF. Written as DNA, the CDR3 is TGTGCCAGCTCAGGTGGACAGCCCACAGATACGCAGTATTTT.

The chain is built from TRBV6-6 and TRBJ1-5; D not certain. The CDR3 length is 13 residues. V was cut by 2 bases and J by 7 bases, with 9 bases left in between. Per the germline V gene, CDR1 is MNHNY and CDR2 is SVGAGI (reference sequence). The CDR3 is CASSYREGQPQHF. The CDR3 DNA reads TGTGCCAGCAGTTACAGGGAAGGACAGCCCCAGCATTTT.

In its sample, this clone ranks as large. V gene TRBV1 combines with J gene TRBJ1-1. TRBV1 corresponds to a pseudogene. This CDR3 has 15 residues. The CDR3 reads CARGRGVDMNTEAFF. In DNA form, the CDR3 reads TGCGCCAGAGGGCGGGGAGTAGACATGAACACTGAAGCTTTCTTT.

This clone has just one count. The rearrangement links TRBV7-2 to TRBJ1-2; D unresolved. CDR3 length: 13 amino acids. The V end lost 1 base, the J end lost 4 bases, and 7 bases lay between the germline ends. CDR1 is SGHTA and CDR2 is FQGNSA in the germline V gene. CDR3 bases: TGTGCCAGCAGCTTAGGAGGCGTCTATGGCTACACCTTC. Protein: CASSLGGVYGYTF. Looking up the rest from reference TRBV7-2 and TRBJ1-2 gives the full variable domain: GAGVSQSPSNKVTEKGKDVELRCDPISGHTALYWYRQSLGQGLEFLIYFQGNSAPDKSGLPSDRFSAERTGGSVSTLTIQRTQQEDSAVYLCASSLGGVYGYTFGSGTRLTVV.

This clone was observed a few times. The chain has TRBV7-2 and TRBJ1-1, with TRBD1 as a possible D gene (6 bases). V was pared by 5 bases and J by 1 base, with 14 bases between. This CDR3 has 15 residues. Germline V gene data show CDR1 as SGHTA and CDR2 as FQGNSA. The chain's CDR3 is CASSPFKGQNTEAFF. For the CDR3, the DNA is TGTGCCAGCAGCCCCTTCAAGGGACAGAACACTGAAGCTTTCTTT.

The chain has TRBV6-4 and TRBJ2-3; the D call may be TRBD1 or TRBD2 (5 bases each). V was pared by 3 bases and J by 2 bases, with 9 bases between. Germline V gene data show CDR1 as MRHNA and CDR2 as SNTAGT. CDR3 length: 14 amino acids. The CDR3 reads CASSEGPSTDTQYF. The CDR3 region has the DNA TGTGCCAGCAGTGAGGGACCTTCCACAGATACGCAGTATTTT.

This clone was counted only a few times. The rearrangement uses TRBV10-3 and TRBJ2-1; 12 nucleotides agree with TRBD2. Germline CDR1 ENHRY, CDR2 SYGVKD. The CDR3 spans 16 residues. V gave up 10 bases and J gave up 6 bases; unmatched junction bases: 13. The CDR3 protein is CASGLAGTYGGNEQFF. The CDR3 coding sequence is TGTGCCAGCGGACTAGCGGGAACCTACGGGGGCAATGAGCAGTTCTTC.

The rearrangement uses TRBV29-1 and TRBJ2-7; TRBD2 matches 7 bases. CDR1 is SQVTM and CDR2 is ANQGSEA in the germline V gene. With 2 bases clipped from V and 5 bases from J, the junction kept 12 bases outside the gene matches. The CDR3 is 15 amino acids. In DNA, the CDR3 is TGCAGCGTTGAAATCCCAGGGAGGGTATTTGACGAGCAGTACTTC. It codes for CSVEIPGRVFDEQYF.

V usage is TRBV7-2 and J usage is TRBJ2-4, with D tentatively TRBD1 or TRBD2 (5 bases each). Trimming cost V 5 bases and J 15 bases, with 17 bases left between them. This CDR3 has 12 amino acids. Per germline, CDR1 SGHTA and CDR2 FQGNSA. The CDR3 DNA reads TGTGCCAGCAGCCTGGGGTCCGGGACGGCGTACTTC. Its translation: CASSLGSGTAYF.

The chain combines TRBV19 with TRBJ2-1; 9 bases map to TRBD1. V gave up 6 bases and J gave up 8 bases; unmatched junction bases: 8. The CDR3 has 14 residues. Germline V lookup: CDR1 LNHDA, CDR2 SQIVND (reference sequence). CDR3 sequence reads: CASSRGTGIDEQFF. Written as DNA, the CDR3 is TGTGCCAGTAGCCGCGGGACAGGGATTGATGAGCAGTTCTTC.

CDR3 nucleotides: TGTGCCAGCAGGAATGGACAGGGGGAAGGTGGCTACACCTTC. Translated, it gives CASRNGQGEGGYTF. This chain uses TRBV6-5 with TRBJ1-2; 10 bases are a match to TRBD1. Germline V gene lookup returns CDR1 MNHEY and CDR2 SVGAGI. V lost 6 bases, J lost 7 bases, and 8 bases stayed unmatched. This CDR3 contains 14 residues.

In this sample, this clone turned up a few times. This chain links TRBV6-4 with TRBJ2-2; tentative D call: TRBD2 (5 bases). The germline V and J ends were trimmed by 3 bases and 9 bases, with 11 bases remaining between them. CDR1 MRHNA and CDR2 SNTAGT come from the germline V gene. The CDR3 sequence is 13 residues long. CDR3 coding DNA: TGTGCCAGCAGTGAGCGAGGGAGCCGGGAGCTGTTTTTT. It specifies CASSERGSRELFF.

The chain has TRBV7-9 and TRBJ2-5; D gene unclear. Germline V gives CDR1 SEHNR, CDR2 FQNEAQ (reference sequence). The length of the CDR3 is 16 residues. Trimming removed 8 bases at V and 5 bases at J, with 24 bases between. The CDR3 loop reads CASVSRANTVTETQYF. CDR3 coding DNA: TGTGCCAGCGTCTCAAGGGCCAATACAGTGACGGAGACCCAGTACTTC.

This chain links TRBV19 with TRBJ2-6; D possibly corresponds to TRBD1 (6 bases). Germline V gene data show CDR1 as LNHDA and CDR2 as SQIVND (reference sequence). Between the trimmed V and J ends, which lost 4 bases and 2 bases, there was a span of 15 bases. The CDR3 has 17 amino acids. CDR3 nucleotides: TGTGCCAGTAGTAGGGCAGGGGAAATGCCTGGGGCCAACGTCCTGACTTTC. Protein product: CASSRAGEMPGANVLTF.

The chain uses TRBV5-6 and TRBJ1-1; D might be TRBD1 (5 bases). Trimming pared 4 bases from V and 0 bases from J, leaving 19 bases between. Germline V gene data show CDR1 as SGHDT and CDR2 as YYEEEE. The CDR3 runs to 17 residues. CDR3 sequence: CASSPKGAAGLNTEAFF. In DNA, the CDR3 is TGTGCCAGCAGCCCGAAAGGGGCCGCAGGGTTGAACACTGAAGCTTTCTTT.

This chain joins TRBV19 and TRBJ1-5, with 7 bases aligning to TRBD1. CDR3 length: 13 residues. The germline gives CDR1 LNHDA, CDR2 SQIVND (reference sequence). Germline trimming cut 8 bases from V and 6 bases from J; bases unmatched to any gene: 7. CDR3: CASGDRVSQPQHF. CDR3 sequence (DNA): TGTGCCAGTGGAGACAGGGTGAGTCAGCCCCAGCATTTT.

As DNA, the CDR3 is TGTGCCAGCAGCTTAGTTAGGAGCAATCAGCCCCAGCATTTT. As protein: CASSLVRSNQPQHF. V usage is TRBV7-9 and J usage is TRBJ1-5; D gene uncertain. V was trimmed by 1 base and J by 1 base, leaving 5 bases between them. This CDR3 contains 14 residues. Germline loops: CDR1 SEHNR, CDR2 FQNEAQ (reference sequence).

The chain combines TRBV18 with TRBJ1-1, with D possibly matching TRBD1 (5 bases). Trimming removed 2 bases at V and 1 base at J, with 11 bases between. The germline V gene encodes CDR1 KGHSH and CDR2 LQKENI. CDR3 length: 15 residues. CDR3 loop: CASSPTVGGNTEAFF. The CDR3 nucleotides read TGTGCCAGCTCACCAACAGTCGGGGGGAACACTGAAGCTTTCTTT.

V is TRBV6-1 and J is TRBJ1-1; D remains ambiguous. Trimming took off 5 bases at V and 0 bases at J, with 7 bases between the two ends. The CDR3 runs 13 residues. Germline assignment: CDR1 MNHNS and CDR2 SASEGT. CDR3 residues: CASSLTVNTEAFF. Here the CDR3 DNA reads TGTGCCAGCAGTTTGACGGTGAACACTGAAGCTTTCTTT.

The chain recombines TRBV6-6 with TRBJ1-1; 9 bases map to TRBD1. V trimming: 2 bases; J trimming: 3 bases; junction bases outside the gene matches: 4. The V gene's germline CDR1 is MNHNY and CDR2 SVGAGI (reference sequence). The CDR3 runs 15 residues. CDR3 residues: CASSYRTGEYTEAFF. CDR3 DNA sequence: TGTGCCAGCAGTTACCGGACAGGGGAGTACACTGAAGCTTTCTTT.

The rearrangement links TRBV10-1 to TRBJ2-3, with 11 nucleotides matching TRBD2. The V gene end was trimmed by 7 bases and the J gene end by 6 bases; junction bases not matched to a gene: 9. The CDR3 is 15 residues long. CDR1 is WNHNN, CDR2 SYGVQD, per germline (reference sequence). CDR3 region: CASIVLAGARDTQYF. The CDR3 DNA follows: TGCGCCAGCATCGTACTAGCGGGAGCTCGGGATACGCAGTATTTT.

V and J are TRBV19 and TRBJ2-5; D gene uncertain. The CDR3 spans 13 residues. Per the germline V gene, CDR1 is LNHDA and CDR2 is SQIVND (reference sequence). Between the trimmed V and J ends, which lost 5 bases and 1 base, there was a span of 8 bases. CDR3 DNA: TGTGCCAGTAGTGAACCCTTCCAAGAGACCCAGTACTTC. Translated, it gives CASSEPFQETQYF.

This sequence joins TRBV5-5 and TRBJ2-3; 8 nucleotides line up with TRBD1. V lost 3 bases to trimming and J lost 2 bases; unmatched junction nucleotides: 8. This CDR3 has 16 amino acids. Per the germline V gene, CDR1 is SGHKS and CDR2 is YYEKEE (reference sequence). In DNA, the CDR3 is TGTGCCAGCAGCTCACACCGGACAGGGCCCACAGATACGCAGTATTTT. Protein: CASSSHRTGPTDTQYF.

The chain employs TRBV7-3 and TRBJ1-5; D perhaps matches TRBD1 (6 bases). V lost 6 bases to trimming and J lost 2 bases, with 11 bases between them. This CDR3 comprises 14 residues. The germline gives CDR1 SGHTA, CDR2 FQGTGA. In DNA form, the CDR3 reads TGTGCCAGCAGTTTACAGGGTGGCAATCAGCCCCAGCATTTT. Its translation is CASSLQGGNQPQHF.